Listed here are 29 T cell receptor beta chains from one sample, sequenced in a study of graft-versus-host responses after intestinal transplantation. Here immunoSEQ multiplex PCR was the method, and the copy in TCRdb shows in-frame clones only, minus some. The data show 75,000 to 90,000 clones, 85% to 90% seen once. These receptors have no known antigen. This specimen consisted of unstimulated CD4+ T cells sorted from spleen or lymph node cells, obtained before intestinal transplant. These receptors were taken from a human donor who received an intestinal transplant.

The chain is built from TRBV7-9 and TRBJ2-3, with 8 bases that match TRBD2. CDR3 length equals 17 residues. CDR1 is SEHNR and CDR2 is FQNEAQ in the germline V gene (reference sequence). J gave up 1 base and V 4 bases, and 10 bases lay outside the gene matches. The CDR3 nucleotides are TGTGCCAGCAGCTCGAGGGTTGGAGCGGGGGGCACAGATACGCAGTATTTT. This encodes CASSSRVGAGGTDTQYF. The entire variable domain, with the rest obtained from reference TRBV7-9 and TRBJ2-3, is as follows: DTGVSQNPRHKITKRGQNVTFRCDPISEHNRLYWYRQTLGQGPEFLTYFQNEAQLEKSRLLSDRFSAERPKGSFSTLEIQRTEQGDSAMYLCASSSRVGAGGTDTQYFGPGTRLTVL.

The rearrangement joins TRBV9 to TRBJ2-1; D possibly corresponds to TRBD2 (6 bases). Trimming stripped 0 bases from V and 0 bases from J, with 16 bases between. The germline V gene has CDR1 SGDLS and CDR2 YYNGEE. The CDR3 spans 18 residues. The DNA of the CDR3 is TGTGCCAGCAGCGTAGAGTCGGAGGGTATAGGCTCCTACAATGAGCAGTTCTTC. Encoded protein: CASSVESEGIGSYNEQFF.

The CDR3 reads CASSESSNTGELFF. In DNA, the CDR3 is TGCGCCAGCAGTGAGTCCTCGAACACCGGGGAGCTGTTTTTT. This chain uses TRBV10-1 with TRBJ2-2; D gene ambiguous. Germline values: CDR1 WNHNN, CDR2 SYGVQD (reference sequence). The germline V and J ends were trimmed by 0 bases and 0 bases, with 2 bases remaining between them. The CDR3 covers 14 residues.

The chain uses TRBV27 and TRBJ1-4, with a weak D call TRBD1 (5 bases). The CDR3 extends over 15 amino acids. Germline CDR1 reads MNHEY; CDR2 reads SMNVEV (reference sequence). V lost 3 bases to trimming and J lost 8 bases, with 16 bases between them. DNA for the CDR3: TGTGCCAGCAGTTTCGGGGGTCGACTTGGAGAAAAACTGTTTTTT. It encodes CASSFGGRLGEKLFF. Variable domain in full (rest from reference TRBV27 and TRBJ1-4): EAQVTQNPRYLITVTGKKLTVTCSQNMNHEYMSWYRQDPGLGLRQIYYSMNVEVTDKGDVPEGYKVSRKEKRNFPLILESPSPNQTSLYFCASSFGGRLGEKLFFGSGTQLSVL.

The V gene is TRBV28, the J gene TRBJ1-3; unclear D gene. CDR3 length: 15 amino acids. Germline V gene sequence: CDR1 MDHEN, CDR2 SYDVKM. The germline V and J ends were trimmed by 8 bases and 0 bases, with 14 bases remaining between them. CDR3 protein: CASQAPASSGNTIYF. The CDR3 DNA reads TGTGCCAGCCAAGCGCCGGCCAGCTCTGGAAACACCATATATTTT.

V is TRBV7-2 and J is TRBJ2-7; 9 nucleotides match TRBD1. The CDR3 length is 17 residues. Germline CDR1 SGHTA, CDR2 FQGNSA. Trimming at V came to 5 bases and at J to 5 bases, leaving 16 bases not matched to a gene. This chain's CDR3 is CASSPGDRDRVYNEQYF. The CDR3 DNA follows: TGTGCCAGCAGCCCAGGAGATAGGGACAGGGTTTACAACGAGCAGTACTTC.

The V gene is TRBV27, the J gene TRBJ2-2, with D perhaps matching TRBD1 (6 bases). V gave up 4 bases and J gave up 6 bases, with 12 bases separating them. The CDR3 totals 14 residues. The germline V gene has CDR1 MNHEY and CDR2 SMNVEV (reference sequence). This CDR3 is CASSYADRPGELFF. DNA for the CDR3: TGTGCCAGCAGTTACGCCGACAGGCCCGGGGAGCTGTTTTTT.

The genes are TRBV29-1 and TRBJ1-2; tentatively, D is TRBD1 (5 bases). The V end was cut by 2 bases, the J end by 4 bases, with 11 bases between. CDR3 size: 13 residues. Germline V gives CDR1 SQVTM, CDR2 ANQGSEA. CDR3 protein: CSVESRGVYGYTF. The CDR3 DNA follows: TGCAGCGTTGAAAGCCGGGGGGTCTATGGCTACACCTTC.

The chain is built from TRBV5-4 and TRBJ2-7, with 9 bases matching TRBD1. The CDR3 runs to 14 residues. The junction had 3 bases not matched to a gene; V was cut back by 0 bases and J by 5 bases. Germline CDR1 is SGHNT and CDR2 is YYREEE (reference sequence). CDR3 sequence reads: CASSLARTGDEQYF. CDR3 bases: TGTGCCAGCAGCTTGGCGAGGACAGGGGACGAGCAGTACTTC.

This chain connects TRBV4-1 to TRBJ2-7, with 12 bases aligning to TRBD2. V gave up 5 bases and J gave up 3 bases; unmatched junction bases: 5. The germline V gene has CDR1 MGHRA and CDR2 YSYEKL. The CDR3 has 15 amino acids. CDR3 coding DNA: TGCGCCAGCAGCGGGCTGACTAGCGGGAGCTACGAGCAGTACTTC. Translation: CASSGLTSGSYEQYF.

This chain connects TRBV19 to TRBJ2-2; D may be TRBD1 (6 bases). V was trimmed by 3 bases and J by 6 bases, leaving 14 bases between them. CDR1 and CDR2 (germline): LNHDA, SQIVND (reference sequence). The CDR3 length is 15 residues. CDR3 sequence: CASSIVVTGPGELFF. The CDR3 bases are TGTGCCAGTAGTATTGTTGTGACAGGTCCCGGGGAGCTGTTTTTT.

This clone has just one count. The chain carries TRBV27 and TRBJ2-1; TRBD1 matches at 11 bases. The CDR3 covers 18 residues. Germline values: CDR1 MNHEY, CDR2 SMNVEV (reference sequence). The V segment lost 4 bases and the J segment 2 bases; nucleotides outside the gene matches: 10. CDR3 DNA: TGTGCCAGCAGTTCGCATACTGGACAGGGGGCCACCTACAATGAGCAGTTCTTC. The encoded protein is CASSSHTGQGATYNEQFF.

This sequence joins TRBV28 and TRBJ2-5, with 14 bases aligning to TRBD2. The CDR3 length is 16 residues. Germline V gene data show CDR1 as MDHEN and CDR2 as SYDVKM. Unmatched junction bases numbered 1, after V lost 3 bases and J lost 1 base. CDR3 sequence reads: CASSFGLAGGQETQYF. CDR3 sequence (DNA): TGTGCCAGCAGTTTCGGACTAGCGGGGGGCCAAGAGACCCAGTACTTC. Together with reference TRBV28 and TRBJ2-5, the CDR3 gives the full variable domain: DVKVTQSSRYLVKRTGEKVFLECVQDMDHENMFWYRQDPGLGLRLIYFSYDVKMKEKGDIPEGYSVSREKKERFSLILESASTNQTSMYLCASSFGLAGGQETQYFGPGTRLLVL.

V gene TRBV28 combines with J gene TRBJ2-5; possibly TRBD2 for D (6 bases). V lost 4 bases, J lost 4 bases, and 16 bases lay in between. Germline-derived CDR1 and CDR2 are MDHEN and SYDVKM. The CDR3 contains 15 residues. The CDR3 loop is CASSSTGARGETQYF. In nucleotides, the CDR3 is TGTGCCAGCAGTTCGACGGGAGCAAGGGGAGAGACCCAGTACTTC.

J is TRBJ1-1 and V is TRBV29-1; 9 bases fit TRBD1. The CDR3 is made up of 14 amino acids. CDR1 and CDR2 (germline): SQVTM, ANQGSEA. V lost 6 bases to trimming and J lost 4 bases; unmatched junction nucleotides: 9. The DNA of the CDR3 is TGCAGCGTGTCTGAACAGGGGGCAGGCACTGAAGCTTTCTTT. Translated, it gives CSVSEQGAGTEAFF.

The CDR3 loop is CASRETDYNQPQHF. DNA of the CDR3: TGTGCCAGCAGAGAAACAGACTATAATCAGCCCCAGCATTTT. This chain uses TRBV2 with TRBJ1-5, with no clear D. This CDR3 region has 14 residues. From germline, CDR1 is SNHLY and CDR2 FYNNEI. V dropped 6 bases and J dropped 4 bases, with 13 bases sitting between them.

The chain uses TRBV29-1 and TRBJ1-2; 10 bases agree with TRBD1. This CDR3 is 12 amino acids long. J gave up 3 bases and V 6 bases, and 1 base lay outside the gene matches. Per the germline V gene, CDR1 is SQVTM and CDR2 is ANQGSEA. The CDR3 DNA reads TGCAGCGTGACAGGGGGCGACTATGGCTACACCTTC. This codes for CSVTGGDYGYTF.

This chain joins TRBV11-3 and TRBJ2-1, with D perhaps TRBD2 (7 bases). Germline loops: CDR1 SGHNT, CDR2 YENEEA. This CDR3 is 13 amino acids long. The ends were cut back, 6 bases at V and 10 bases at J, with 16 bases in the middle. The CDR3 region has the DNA TGTGCCAGCAGTGGGAGGGGGGGCAGGGAGCAGTTCTTC. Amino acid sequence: CASSGRGGREQFF.

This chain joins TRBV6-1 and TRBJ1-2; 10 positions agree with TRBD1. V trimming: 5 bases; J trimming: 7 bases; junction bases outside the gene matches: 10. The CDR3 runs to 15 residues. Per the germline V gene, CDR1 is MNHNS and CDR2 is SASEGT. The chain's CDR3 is CASSTRQGAKGGYTF. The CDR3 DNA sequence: TGTGCCAGCAGTACCAGACAGGGGGCAAAGGGTGGCTACACCTTC.

The DNA of the CDR3 is TGTGCCAGCAGCTTAGAACTAGCGGGATTAAGCGAGCAGTACTTC. This codes for CASSLELAGLSEQYF. The V call is TRBV7-2, the J call TRBJ2-7; TRBD2 matches 10 bases. This CDR3 is 15 amino acids long. The V gene's germline CDR1 is SGHTA and CDR2 FQGNSA. V dropped 1 base and J dropped 6; count of bases not matched to a gene: 6.

The CDR3 coding sequence is TGTGCCAGCAAGGTGAACAGGGGCGGCTACGAGCAGTACTTC. Residues: CASKVNRGGYEQYF. This chain joins TRBV2 and TRBJ2-7; 7 nucleotides align to TRBD1. The trim removed 7 bases at V and 3 bases at J, leaving 9 bases unmatched. The germline CDR1 and CDR2 sequences are SNHLY and FYNNEI. This CDR3 spans 14 amino acids.

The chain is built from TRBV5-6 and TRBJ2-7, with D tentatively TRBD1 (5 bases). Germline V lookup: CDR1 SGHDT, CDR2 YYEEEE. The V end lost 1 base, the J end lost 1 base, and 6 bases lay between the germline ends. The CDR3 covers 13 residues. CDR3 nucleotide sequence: TGTGCCAGCAGCTTGAGGGGATCCTACGAGCAGTACTTC. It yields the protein CASSLRGSYEQYF.

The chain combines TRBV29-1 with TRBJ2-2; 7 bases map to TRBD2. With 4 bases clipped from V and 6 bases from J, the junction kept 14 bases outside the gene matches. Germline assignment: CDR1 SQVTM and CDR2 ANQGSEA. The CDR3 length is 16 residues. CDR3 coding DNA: TGCAGCGTTGGAGGCAGGGTGGCGGGAGAGGCCGGGGAGCTGTTTTTT. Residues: CSVGGRVAGEAGELFF.

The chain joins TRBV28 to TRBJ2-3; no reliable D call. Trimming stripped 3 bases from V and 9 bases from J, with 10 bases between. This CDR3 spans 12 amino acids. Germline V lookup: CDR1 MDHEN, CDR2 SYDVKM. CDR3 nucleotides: TGTGCCAGCAGTTTCGGGTGGCGGACGCAGTATTTT. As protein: CASSFGWRTQYF. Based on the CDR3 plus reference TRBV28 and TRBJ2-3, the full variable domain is DVKVTQSSRYLVKRTGEKVFLECVQDMDHENMFWYRQDPGLGLRLIYFSYDVKMKEKGDIPEGYSVSREKKERFSLILESASTNQTSMYLCASSFGWRTQYFGPGTRLTVL.

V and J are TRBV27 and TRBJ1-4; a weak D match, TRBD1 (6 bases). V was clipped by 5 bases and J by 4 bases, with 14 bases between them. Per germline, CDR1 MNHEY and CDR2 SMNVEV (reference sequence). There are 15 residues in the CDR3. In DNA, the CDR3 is TGTGCCAGCAGTCCAACAGGGAGGGGTAATGAAAAACTGTTTTTT. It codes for CASSPTGRGNEKLFF.

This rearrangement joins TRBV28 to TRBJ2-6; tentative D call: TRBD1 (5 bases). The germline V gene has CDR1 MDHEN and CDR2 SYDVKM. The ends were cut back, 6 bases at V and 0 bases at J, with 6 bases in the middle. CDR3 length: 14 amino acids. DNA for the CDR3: TGTGCCAGCAGGGGGCCCTCTGGGGCCAACGTCCTGACTTTC. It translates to CASRGPSGANVLTF.

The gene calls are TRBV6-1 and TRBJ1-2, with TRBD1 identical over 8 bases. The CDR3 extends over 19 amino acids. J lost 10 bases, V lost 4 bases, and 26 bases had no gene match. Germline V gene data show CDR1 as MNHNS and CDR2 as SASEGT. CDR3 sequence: CASSAWTPGQVLAGADYTF. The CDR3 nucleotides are TGTGCCAGCAGTGCGTGGACACCGGGACAGGTTCTAGCCGGCGCTGACTACACCTTC.

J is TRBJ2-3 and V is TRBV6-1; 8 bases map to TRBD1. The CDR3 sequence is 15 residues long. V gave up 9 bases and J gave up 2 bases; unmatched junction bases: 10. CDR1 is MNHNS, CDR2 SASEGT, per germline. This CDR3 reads CASNQGASLTDTQYF. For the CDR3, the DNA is TGTGCCAGTAATCAGGGGGCATCTCTCACAGATACGCAGTATTTT.

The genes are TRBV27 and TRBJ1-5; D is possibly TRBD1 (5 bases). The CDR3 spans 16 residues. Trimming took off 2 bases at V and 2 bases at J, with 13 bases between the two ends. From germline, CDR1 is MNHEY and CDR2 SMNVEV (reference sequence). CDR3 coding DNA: TGTGCCAGCAGTTTACAGGGAGGGAACGGCAATCAGCCCCAGCATTTT. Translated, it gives CASSLQGGNGNQPQHF.